This is a list of T cell receptor beta chains from one sample in a study of beta chain features in type 1 diabetes. Sequencing used immunoSEQ multiplex PCR; TCRdb keeps in-frame clones, though not all of them. The table records about 280,000 clones, 14% to 15% of them present only once. The sample comprised naive CD4+ T cells from blood. The receptors derive from a young man with type 1 diabetes. Each CDR3 is given with its conserved first and last residue. The D gene is left open where the match is weak. Rows give clone size only sometimes, using once, few, many, or a class for an expanded clone.

size: few
D: TRBD1
V: TRBV7-2
J: TRBJ1-2
DNA: TGTGCCAGCAAAATGAGACAGGGGGGCTACACCTTC
CDR3: CASKMRQGGYTF

size: few
D: TRBD1
V: TRBV4-3
J: TRBJ2-5
DNA: TGCGCCAGCAGCCGATGGACAGGGGAGGAGACCCAGTACTTC
CDR3: CASSRWTGEETQYF

size: few
D: TRBD1
V: TRBV10-3
J: TRBJ2-1
DNA: TGTGCCATCAGTGAGAAAGACAGGGTGGATTCCTACAATGAGCAGTTCTTC
CDR3: CAISEKDRVDSYNEQFF

size: once
D: TRBD1
V: TRBV10-3
J: TRBJ2-7
DNA: TGTGCCGCGGGTCCCCGGACAGGGGAGAAGTACGAGCAGTACTTC
CDR3: CAAGPRTGEKYEQYF

size: few
D: .
V: TRBV5-1
J: TRBJ2-2
DNA: TGCGCCAGCAGCTTGGGCAGGCCTAACACCGGGGAGCTGTTTTTT
CDR3: CASSLGRPNTGELFF

size: .
D: TRBD1
V: TRBV7-9
J: TRBJ1-5
DNA: TGTGCCAGCAGCTTCAGCGGGACAGGGAAGGTTTTT
CDR3: CASSFSGTGKVF

size: .
D: .
V: TRBV30
J: TRBJ2-5
DNA: TGTGCCTGGACCGGGACGGTCCGGGAGGAGACCCAGTACTTC
CDR3: CAWTGTVREETQYF

size: .
D: .
V: TRBV29-1
J: TRBJ2-5
DNA: TGCAGCGTTGCTGGATTCGAGGGTGAGACCCAGTACTTC
CDR3: CSVAGFEGETQYF

size: .
D: TRBD1
V: TRBV28
J: TRBJ1-2
DNA: TGTGCCAGCAGTTACGACAGGGCCTATGGCTACACCTTC
CDR3: CASSYDRAYGYTF

size: .
D: TRBD1
V: TRBV27
J: TRBJ2-3
DNA: TGTGCCAGCAGTGCTCTCCGGGACAGGATAAGCACAGATACGCAGTATTTT
CDR3: CASSALRDRISTDTQYF

size: few
D: TRBD1
V: TRBV2
J: TRBJ2-3
DNA: TGTGCCAGCAGCGGACAGGGGACAGATACGCAGTATTTT
CDR3: CASSGQGTDTQYF

size: .
D: TRBD1
V: TRBV9
J: TRBJ2-1
DNA: TGTGCCAGCAGTCGGACAGGCGATTACAATGAGCAGTTCTTC
CDR3: CASSRTGDYNEQFF

size: .
D: .
V: TRBV19
J: TRBJ2-3
DNA: TGTGCCAGTAAAGAGCAAGCTAGCACAGATACGCAGTATTTT
CDR3: CASKEQASTDTQYF

size: few
D: .
V: TRBV5-4
J: TRBJ2-7
DNA: TGTGCCAGCAGCTTGTTACAGGGAAATAACGAGCAGTACTTC
CDR3: CASSLLQGNNEQYF

size: .
D: .
V: TRBV28
J: TRBJ1-1
DNA: TGTGCCAGCAGTACCAGGGGTTCGGACACTGAAGCTTTCTTT
CDR3: CASSTRGSDTEAFF

size: few
D: .
V: TRBV6-6
J: TRBJ1-1
DNA: TGTGCCAGCAGTTTACCGGGGAGCACTGAAGCTTTCTTT
CDR3: CASSLPGSTEAFF

size: few
D: .
V: TRBV25-1
J: TRBJ1-1
DNA: TGTGCCAGCAGTGAATCCCAGGGTGTGACTGAAGCTTTCTTT
CDR3: CASSESQGVTEAFF

size: .
D: TRBD1
V: TRBV30
J: TRBJ1-4
DNA: TGTGCCTGGAGTGAATCGACAGGGAGGAATGAAAAACTGTTTTTT
CDR3: CAWSESTGRNEKLFF

size: .
D: TRBD2
V: TRBV11-2
J: TRBJ2-1
DNA: TGTGCCAGCAGCTCCAGGACAGGAACTAGCGGGAGTTATGAGCAGTTCTTC
CDR3: CASSSRTGTSGSYEQFF

size: few
D: TRBD1
V: TRBV6-5
J: TRBJ2-7
DNA: TGTGCCAGCAGCAGAACCGGGACAGGCGGCTACGAGCAGTACTTC
CDR3: CASSRTGTGGYEQYF

size: .
D: TRBD1
V: TRBV30
J: TRBJ1-2
DNA: TGTGCCTGGAGGGGGTCAGACAGGGCCATCTATGGCTACACCTTC
CDR3: CAWRGSDRAIYGYTF

size: .
D: TRBD1
V: TRBV5-1
J: TRBJ2-7
DNA: TGCGCCAGCAGCATAAGATTTCCGGGACAGGGGAGCGAGCAGTACTTC
CDR3: CASSIRFPGQGSEQYF

size: .
D: TRBD1
V: TRBV6-6
J: TRBJ1-2
DNA: TGTGCCAGCAGACGGACAGGGTACGCTAACTATGGCTACACCTTC
CDR3: CASRRTGYANYGYTF

size: few
D: .
V: TRBV5-1
J: TRBJ1-1
DNA: TGCGCCAGCAGACCGGACACCTCGAACACTGAAGCTTTCTTT
CDR3: CASRPDTSNTEAFF

size: once
D: TRBD2
V: TRBV6-6
J: TRBJ2-5
DNA: TGTGCCAGCAGCCCGGGACTAGCGGGAGTCGGCGAGACCCAGTACTTC
CDR3: CASSPGLAGVGETQYF

size: .
D: .
V: TRBV5-6
J: TRBJ1-5
DNA: TGTGCCAGCAGCTTGTTCGCCGCGCTAGGCAATCAGCCCCAGCATTTT
CDR3: CASSLFAALGNQPQHF

size: few
D: TRBD1
V: TRBV6-5
J: TRBJ1-2
DNA: TGTGCCAGCAGCCGCTATCTACAGGGGAGTTATGGCTACACCTTC
CDR3: CASSRYLQGSYGYTF

size: .
D: TRBD1
V: TRBV9
J: TRBJ2-5
DNA: TGTGCCAGCAGCGCCCCCAGACAGGGGGTTACGCAAGAGACCCAGTACTTC
CDR3: CASSAPRQGVTQETQYF

size: few
D: .
V: TRBV7-2
J: TRBJ2-3
DNA: TGTGCCAGCAGCTTAGCGGGGGGGCTCGGAGATACGCAGTATTTT
CDR3: CASSLAGGLGDTQYF

size: .
D: .
V: TRBV2
J: TRBJ2-3
DNA: TGTGCCAGCAAGTTCGGGGGGCAGACAGATACGCAGTATTTT
CDR3: CASKFGGQTDTQYF

size: few
D: .
V: TRBV5-1
J: TRBJ2-2
DNA: TGCGCCAGCAATGTTGGAGCGAACACCGGGGAGCTGTTTTTT
CDR3: CASNVGANTGELFF

size: few
D: .
V: TRBV5-1
J: TRBJ1-1
DNA: TGCGCCAGCAGCCAACATACGGGAGGGACTGAAGCTTTCTTT
CDR3: CASSQHTGGTEAFF

size: few
D: .
V: TRBV9
J: TRBJ1-2
DNA: TGTGCCAGCAGCGTAGGAGATGGCTACACCTTC
CDR3: CASSVGDGYTF

size: few
D: TRBD2
V: TRBV7-9
J: TRBJ2-1
DNA: TGTGCCAGCAGCTTAGCCGGGAGGGCCTATGAGCAGTTCTTC
CDR3: CASSLAGRAYEQFF

size: few
D: TRBD1
V: TRBV6-6
J: TRBJ2-4
DNA: TGTGCCAGCAGTCCACTCAGGGGGCCCAAAAACATTCAGTACTTC
CDR3: CASSPLRGPKNIQYF

size: few
D: .
V: TRBV4-3
J: TRBJ2-7
DNA: TGCGCCAGCAGCCAAGATCGTGGTAGCCCCTACGAGCAGTACTTC
CDR3: CASSQDRGSPYEQYF

size: few
D: .
V: TRBV10-2
J: TRBJ1-2
DNA: TGCGCCAGCAGTGGAATGCGCCAGGGGCGAGTGGGGGGCTACACCTTC
CDR3: CASSGMRQGRVGGYTF

size: few
D: .
V: TRBV28
J: TRBJ1-5
DNA: TGTGCCAGCAGTGGAGGGGGGGACAATCAGCCCCAGCATTTT
CDR3: CASSGGGDNQPQHF

size: few
D: .
V: TRBV5-1
J: TRBJ1-5
DNA: TGCGCCAGCAGCGAGGGGGGGATCAATCAGCCCCAGCATTTT
CDR3: CASSEGGINQPQHF

size: .
D: .
V: TRBV5-4
J: TRBJ2-3
DNA: TGTGCGTGGGGAGGCACAGATACGCAGTATTTT
CDR3: CAWGGTDTQYF

size: .
D: .
V: TRBV14
J: TRBJ1-4
DNA: TGTGCCAGCAGCCACCAGGGTAATGAAAAACTGTTTTTT
CDR3: CASSHQGNEKLFF

size: .
D: .
V: TRBV28
J: TRBJ2-3
DNA: TGTGCCAGCAGGGTGACAGGATATACGCAGTATTTT
CDR3: CASRVTGYTQYF

size: few
D: .
V: TRBV30
J: TRBJ2-3
DNA: TGTGCCTGGAGTGTAAGAGCAGATACGCAGTATTTT
CDR3: CAWSVRADTQYF

size: .
D: TRBD2
V: TRBV7-2
J: TRBJ2-1
DNA: TGTGCCAGCAGGACGGCTAGCGGGCCCTACAATGAGCAGTTCTTC
CDR3: CASRTASGPYNEQFF

size: few
D: TRBD1
V: TRBV7-2
J: TRBJ1-6
DNA: TGTGCCAGCAGCATCCGGGACAGGGGCTATTCACCCCTCCACTTT
CDR3: CASSIRDRGYSPLHF

size: .
D: .
V: TRBV25-1
J: TRBJ2-7
DNA: TGTGCCACGTACATGGCCTACGAGCAGTACTTC
CDR3: CATYMAYEQYF

size: .
D: .
V: TRBV15
J: TRBJ2-7
DNA: TGTGCCACCAGCAGAGCGGGAGGGGGCCCCTACGAGCAGTACTTC
CDR3: CATSRAGGGPYEQYF

size: few
D: TRBD1
V: TRBV9
J: TRBJ1-2
DNA: TGTGCCAGCAGCGTGAGCCACAGGGGGACTAACTATGGCTACACCTTC
CDR3: CASSVSHRGTNYGYTF

size: .
D: TRBD1
V: TRBV9
J: TRBJ2-1
DNA: TGTGCCAGCAGCGAAACAGGGGGGCCCTACAATGAGCAGTTCTTC
CDR3: CASSETGGPYNEQFF

size: .
D: TRBD2
V: TRBV11-2
J: TRBJ2-7
DNA: TGTGCCAGCAGCCCGAGAGGCGGGAGGTGGGAGCAGTACTTC
CDR3: CASSPRGGRWEQYF

size: few
D: TRBD2
V: TRBV5-1
J: TRBJ2-1
DNA: TGCGCCAGCAGCCCCGGACTAGCGACCTACAATGAGCAGTTCTTC
CDR3: CASSPGLATYNEQFF

size: .
D: TRBD1
V: TRBV4-2
J: TRBJ1-2
DNA: TGTGCCAGCAGCCAAGCCGGGACAGGGGGACCCTACACCTTC
CDR3: CASSQAGTGGPYTF

size: few
D: TRBD2
V: TRBV9
J: TRBJ2-7
DNA: TGTGCCAGCAGCGAAGGACTAGCGGAGGACGGCATCTACGAGCAGTACTTC
CDR3: CASSEGLAEDGIYEQYF